This TCR beta chain derives from a study of identical twins. Study findings and constraints: Weaker excess sharing between twins was seen in beta out-of-frame sequences.

Template switching, a step in the protocol, added a universal primer site, and cDNA carried unique molecular identifiers. TCRdb fed the 5' RACE reads into MiXCR, producing one record per CDR3 protein. The sample has roughly 630,000 distinct CDR3 sequences, 7.1% seen once; the top ten hold roughly 1.5%. This clonotype was found many times. Its matching antigen is unknown. Germline V gives CDR1 MNHEY, CDR2 SMNVEV (reference sequence). V dropped 4 bases and J dropped 7; count of bases not matched to a gene: 10. The CDR3 is made up of 15 amino acids. These data were likewise used in another study, on yellow fever vaccine responses in identical twins. That source adds: Twins reportedly had a vaccine T cell response that seemed partly convergent, partly personalized.

The gene calls are TRBV27 and TRBJ1-5, with 7 bases matching TRBD1. The receptor's source is a young woman in good health. The source material was PBMCs. The CDR3 region is CASSSRQGRNQPQHF. CDR3 nucleotides: TGTGCCAGCAGTTCTCGACAGGGCAGAAACCAGCCCCAGCATTTT.